This TCR beta chain derives from a study of shared clonotypes between healthy human individuals. The repertoire was sequenced with immunoSEQ multiplex PCR; TCRdb's copy has only in-frame clones and lacks some. The sample yields some 1.5 million clones, nearly 99% seen once. Looked up from germline, CDR1 is SGHRS and CDR2 is YFSETQ. There are 12 residues in the CDR3. Trimming left V 0 bases short and J 4 bases short, with 5 bases between. As to this clone: Its antigen remains unknown. Other DNA variants within this sample encode the same CDR3.

Broader study findings: Among several donors, approximately 4.6% of naive CD4 clonotypes were found in common. Generally, naive subsets (rather than memory subsets) showed larger estimated richness.

This chain connects TRBV5-1 to TRBJ2-7; D is unclear. This clonotype was obtained from a man aged 25 to 45 in good health. Specimen: naive CD4+ T cells sorted from blood. Regarding subset: CD45RA+ positively selected. Written as DNA, the CDR3 is TGCGCCAGCAGCTTGGACAGATACGAGCAGTACTTC. It translates to CASSLDRYEQYF. The whole variable domain, remainder taken from reference TRBV5-1 and TRBJ2-7, is KAGVTQTPRYLIKTRGQQVTLSCSPISGHRSVSWYQQTPGQGLQFLFEYFSETQRNKGNFPGRFSGRQFSNSRSEMNVSTLELGDSALYLCASSLDRYEQYFGPGTRLTVT.